Listed here is a single T cell receptor beta chain. These data are taken from a study of blood T cell repertoires in COVID-19. Sequencing used immunoSEQ multiplex PCR; TCRdb keeps in-frame clones, though not all of them. This sample has approximately 130,000 clones, with 85% to 90% found just once. The clonotype originates from a man in his 70s with active or convalescent COVID-19. Sequenced sample: peripheral blood.

In nucleotides, the CDR3 is TGTGCCAGCAGCTTAGAAGGTGCAGGAGGGTCCTACGAGCAGTACTTC. The encoded protein is CASSLEGAGGSYEQYF. The chain joins TRBV7-3 to TRBJ2-7; tentative D call: TRBD2 (6 bases). The CDR3 contains 16 residues. From germline, CDR1 is SGHTA and CDR2 FQGTGA. Trimming took off 2 bases at V and 1 base at J, with 15 bases between the two ends. The complete variable domain, with remaining parts taken from reference TRBV7-3 and TRBJ2-7, reads GAGVSQTPSNKVTEKGKYVELRCDPISGHTALYWYRQSLGQGPEFLIYFQGTGAADDSGLPNDRFFAVRPEGSVSTLKIQRTERGDSAVYLCASSLEGAGGSYEQYFGPGTRLTVT.